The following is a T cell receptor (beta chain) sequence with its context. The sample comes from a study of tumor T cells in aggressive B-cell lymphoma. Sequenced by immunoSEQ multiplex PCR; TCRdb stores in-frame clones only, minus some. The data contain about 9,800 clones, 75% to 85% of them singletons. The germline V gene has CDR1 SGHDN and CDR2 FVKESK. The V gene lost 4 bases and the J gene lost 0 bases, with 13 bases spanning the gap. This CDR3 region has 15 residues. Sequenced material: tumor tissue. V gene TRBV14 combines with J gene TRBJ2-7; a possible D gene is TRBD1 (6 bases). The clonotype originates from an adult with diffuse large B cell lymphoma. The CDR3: CASSPWTALSYEQYF. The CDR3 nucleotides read TGTGCCAGCAGCCCCTGGACAGCCCTCTCCTACGAGCAGTACTTC.